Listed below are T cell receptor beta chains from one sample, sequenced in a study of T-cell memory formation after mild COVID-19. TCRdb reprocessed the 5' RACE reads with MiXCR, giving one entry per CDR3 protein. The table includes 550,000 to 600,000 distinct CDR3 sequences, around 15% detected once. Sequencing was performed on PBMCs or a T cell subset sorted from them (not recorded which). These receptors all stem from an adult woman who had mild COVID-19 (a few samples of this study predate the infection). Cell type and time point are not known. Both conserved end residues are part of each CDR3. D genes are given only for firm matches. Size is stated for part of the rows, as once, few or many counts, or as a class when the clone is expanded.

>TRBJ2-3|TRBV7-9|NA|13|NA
TGTGCCAGCAGCCGTATGGGGACAGATACGCAGTATTTT
CASSRMGTDTQYF
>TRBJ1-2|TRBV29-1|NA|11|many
TGCAGCGTGGGCTTATCTTATGGCTACACCTTC
CSVGLSYGYTF
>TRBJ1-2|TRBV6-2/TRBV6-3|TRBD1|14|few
TGTGCCAGCAGTGATGGGACAGCGTCATATGGCTACACCTTC
CASSDGTASYGYTF
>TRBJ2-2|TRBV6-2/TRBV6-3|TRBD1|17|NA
TGTGCCAGCAGTTACCCGACAGGGGCTCACAACACCGGGGAGCTGTTTTTT
CASSYPTGAHNTGELFF
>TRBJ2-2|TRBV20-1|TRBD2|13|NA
TGCAGTGCTAGAGGACTAGCGTCGGTTGAGCTGTTTTTT
CSARGLASVELFF
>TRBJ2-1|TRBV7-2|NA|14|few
TGTGCCAGCACCGACAGAGTAGCCTACAATGAGCAGTTCTTC
CASTDRVAYNEQFF
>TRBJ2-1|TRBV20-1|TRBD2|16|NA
TGCAGTGCTAGAGATACAGGGACTAGCAGGTTATATGAGCAGTTCTTC
CSARDTGTSRLYEQFF
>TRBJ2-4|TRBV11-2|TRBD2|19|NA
TGTGCCAGCAGCTTAAACGCCGGGACTAGCGGTCTAGCCAAAAACATTCAGTACTTC
CASSLNAGTSGLAKNIQYF
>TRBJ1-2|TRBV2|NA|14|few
TGTGCCAGCAGTGAGGAGAGACGGACCTATGGCTACACCTTC
CASSEERRTYGYTF
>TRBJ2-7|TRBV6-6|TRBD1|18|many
TGTGCCAGCAGTTACTCGGGGGTTAGACAGGGGACGACCTACGAGCAGTACTTC
CASSYSGVRQGTTYEQYF
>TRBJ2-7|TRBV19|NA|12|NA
TGTGCCAGTAGTATAGGCCCCTACGAGCAGTACTTC
CASSIGPYEQYF
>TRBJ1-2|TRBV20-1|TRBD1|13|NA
TGCAGTACAACCGGGACAGGAACAGGGGGCTACACCTTC
CSTTGTGTGGYTF
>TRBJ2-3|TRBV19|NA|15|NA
TGTGCCAGTAGTCCATGGACAGCTAGCACAGATACGCAGTATTTT
CASSPWTASTDTQYF
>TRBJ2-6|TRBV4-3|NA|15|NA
TGCGCCAGCAGCCAAGGGGGGCTTGGGGCCAACGTCCTGACTTTC
CASSQGGLGANVLTF
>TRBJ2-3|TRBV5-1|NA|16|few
TGCGCCAGCAGCTTTTTGCAGGGCTCTAGCACAGATACGCAGTATTTT
CASSFLQGSSTDTQYF
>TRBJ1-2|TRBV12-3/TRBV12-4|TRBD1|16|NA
TGTGCCAGCAGTTTGGGCCCCGGGACAGGGGAGGGTGGCTACACCTTC
CASSLGPGTGEGGYTF
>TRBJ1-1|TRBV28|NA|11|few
TGTGCCAGCAAGTGGGGGACTGAAGCTTTCTTT
CASKWGTEAFF
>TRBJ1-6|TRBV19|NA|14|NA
TGTGCCAGTAGTATTGGGGGCGGTAGCTCACCCCTCCACTTT
CASSIGGGSSPLHF
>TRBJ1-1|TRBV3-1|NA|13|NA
TGTGCCAGCAGCCAAGCTTCCGGAACTGAAGCTTTCTTT
CASSQASGTEAFF
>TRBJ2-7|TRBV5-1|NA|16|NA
TGCGCCAGCAGCTGGACGACAGCGACCGGGGCCTACGAGCAGTACTTC
CASSWTTATGAYEQYF
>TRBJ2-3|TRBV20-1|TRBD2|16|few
TGCAGTGCTAGAGAGGGACTAGCGGCAAGAGCAGATACGCAGTATTTT
CSAREGLAARADTQYF
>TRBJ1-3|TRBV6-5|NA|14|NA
TGTGCCAGCATCAAACCTGGAGGGGGAAACACCATATATTTT
CASIKPGGGNTIYF
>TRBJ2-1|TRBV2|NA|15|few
TGTGCCAGCAGACCTAGGGGGACGTCCTACAATGAGCAGTTCTTC
CASRPRGTSYNEQFF
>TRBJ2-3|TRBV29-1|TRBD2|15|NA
TGCAGCGTTGTGCGTAGCGGGGGAAGCACAGATACGCAGTATTTT
CSVVRSGGSTDTQYF
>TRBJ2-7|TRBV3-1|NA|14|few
TGTGCCAGCAGCTTCGTTAGGAGCTCCTACGAGCAGTACTTC
CASSFVRSSYEQYF
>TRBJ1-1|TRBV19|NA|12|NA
TGTGCCAGTAGGACCACCCGGCCTGAAGCTTTCTTT
CASRTTRPEAFF
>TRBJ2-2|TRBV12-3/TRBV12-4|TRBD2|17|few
TGTGCCAGCAGTTTTGGTAGCGGGGGGGGAAACACCGGGGAGCTGTTTTTT
CASSFGSGGGNTGELFF
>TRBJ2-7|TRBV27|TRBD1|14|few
TGTGCCAGCAGGCCCCTACAGGGGGCGAACGAGCAGTACTTC
CASRPLQGANEQYF
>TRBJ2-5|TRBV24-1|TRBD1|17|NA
TGTGCCACCAGTGATCCGGACAGGGGGCGCCTTCTAGAGACCCAGTACTTC
CATSDPDRGRLLETQYF
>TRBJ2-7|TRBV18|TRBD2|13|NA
TGTGCCAGCTCCCAGAGCGGGAGCAGTGAGCAGTACTTC
CASSQSGSSEQYF
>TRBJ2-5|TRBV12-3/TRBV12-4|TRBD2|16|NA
TGTGCCAGCAGTTTCTCACTAGCGGGAAAGGGAGAGACCCAGTACTTC
CASSFSLAGKGETQYF
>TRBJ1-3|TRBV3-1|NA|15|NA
TGTGCCAGCAGCCAAGGACGGATCTCTGGAAACACCATATATTTT
CASSQGRISGNTIYF
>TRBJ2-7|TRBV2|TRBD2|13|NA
TGTGCCAGCATGGGGACTAGTGGATCGGGGCAGTACTTC
CASMGTSGSGQYF
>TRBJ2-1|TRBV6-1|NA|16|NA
TGTGCCAGCAGTGAAATCAGGCCAGGATCCTACAATGAGCAGTTCTTC
CASSEIRPGSYNEQFF
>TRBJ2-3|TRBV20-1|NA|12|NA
TGCAGTGCTCCCGGAGGGCCAGATACGCAGTATTTT
CSAPGGPDTQYF
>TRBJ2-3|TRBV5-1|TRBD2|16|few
TGCGCCAGCAGCCGTAGCGGGGGGCGAAGCACAGATACGCAGTATTTT
CASSRSGGRSTDTQYF